Listed below are T cell receptor beta chains from one sample, sequenced in a study of T-cell reconstitution after alpha-beta-depleted transplantation in children. TCRdb processed the PCR reads anew with MiXCR; each CDR3 protein has one entry. The sample lists about 170,000 distinct CDR3 sequences, 11% occurring once. Sample: PBMCs, taken before TCRalphabeta/CD19-depleted stem cell transplant. The receptor set was obtained from a boy younger than 10 with acute myeloid leukemia, due to receive a stem cell transplant. CDR3s include the opening cysteine and the closing phenylalanine or tryptophan. A D gene is named only where the DNA matches it firmly. Clone size, where shown, is once, few, many, or a class for clones that have expanded.

D	size	V	J	CDR3	DNA
TRBD1	many	TRBV20-1	TRBJ1-1	CSAKGQGSTEAFF	TGCAGTGCTAAAGGACAGGGTAGCACTGAAGCTTTCTTT
TRBD1	many	TRBV20-1	TRBJ2-1	CSAVPTGQDPKLAYNEQFF	TGCAGTGCTGTGCCCACGGGACAGGACCCGAAGTTGGCCTACAATGAGCAGTTCTTC
TRBD2	many	TRBV27	TRBJ2-3	CASSLGGEHTQYF	TGTGCCAGCAGTTTAGGGGGGGAACATACGCAGTATTTT
TRBD1	many	TRBV20-1	TRBJ2-7	CSAGRQGRYEQYF	TGCAGTGCTGGGAGACAGGGGCGCTACGAGCAGTACTTC
TRBD2	many	TRBV7-9	TRBJ2-7	CASSLSGSIYEQYF	TGTGCCAGCAGCCTTAGCGGGAGTATCTACGAGCAGTACTTC
NA	many	TRBV12-3/TRBV12-4	TRBJ1-1	CASSFALTEAFF	TGTGCCAGCAGTTTTGCACTCACTGAAGCTTTCTTT
NA	many	TRBV20-1	TRBJ2-7	CSARGSSHEQYF	TGCAGTGCTAGAGGGAGTTCTCACGAGCAGTACTTC
NA	few	TRBV12-3/TRBV12-4	TRBJ2-4	CASSLDYKNIQYF	TGTGCCAGCAGCCTTGACTACAAAAACATTCAGTACTTC
NA	many	TRBV11-2	TRBJ2-1	CASSLGLLGGEQFF	TGTGCCAGCAGCTTAGGACTATTAGGTGGTGAGCAGTTCTTC
TRBD1	NA	TRBV11-1	TRBJ2-3	CASSLGRRTGPTDTQYF	TGTGCCAGCAGCTTAGGACGGAGGACAGGGCCAACAGATACGCAGTATTTT
NA	NA	TRBV2	TRBJ1-1	CASSEASRGLGTEAFF	TGTGCCAGCAGTGAAGCGTCTAGGGGTCTGGGCACTGAAGCTTTCTTT
NA	many	TRBV12-3/TRBV12-4	TRBJ1-4	CASSPDSLLRKLFF	TGTGCCAGCAGTCCCGACTCTCTCCTGAGAAAACTGTTTTTT
TRBD1	many	TRBV5-1	TRBJ1-2	CASSLTGGTGYGYTF	TGCGCCAGCAGCTTGACAGGGGGGACGGGCTATGGCTACACCTTC
TRBD2	many	TRBV28	TRBJ2-3	CASSSLTSGAGRNTDTQYF	TGTGCCAGCAGCTCCCTAACTAGCGGAGCTGGACGCAACACAGATACGCAGTATTTT
NA	NA	TRBV20-1	TRBJ1-1	CSASLGTNEAFF	TGCAGTGCTAGTTTGGGGACGAACGAAGCTTTCTTT
NA	many	TRBV29-1	TRBJ2-2	CSVEDPGVELFF	TGCAGCGTTGAAGATCCCGGCGTTGAGCTGTTTTTT